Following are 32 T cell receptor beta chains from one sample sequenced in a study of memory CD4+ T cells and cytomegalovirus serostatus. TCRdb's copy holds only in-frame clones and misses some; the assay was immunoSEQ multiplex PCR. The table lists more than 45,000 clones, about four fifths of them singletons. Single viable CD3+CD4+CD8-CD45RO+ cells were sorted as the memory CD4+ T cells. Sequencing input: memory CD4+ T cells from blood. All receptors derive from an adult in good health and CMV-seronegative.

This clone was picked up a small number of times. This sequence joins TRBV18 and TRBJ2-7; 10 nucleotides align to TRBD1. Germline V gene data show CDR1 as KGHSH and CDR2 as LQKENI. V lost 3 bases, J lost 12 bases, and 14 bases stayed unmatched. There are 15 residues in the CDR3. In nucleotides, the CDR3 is TGTGCCAGCTCACCGCGGGGACAGGGGTCTCCCCAGAGGTACTTC. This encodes CASSPRGQGSPQRYF. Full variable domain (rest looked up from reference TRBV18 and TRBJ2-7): NAGVMQNPRHLVRRRGQEARLRCSPMKGHSHVYWYRQLPEEGLKFMVYLQKENIIDESGMPKERFSAEFPKEGPSILRIQQVVRGDSAAYFCASSPRGQGSPQRYFGPGTRLTVT.

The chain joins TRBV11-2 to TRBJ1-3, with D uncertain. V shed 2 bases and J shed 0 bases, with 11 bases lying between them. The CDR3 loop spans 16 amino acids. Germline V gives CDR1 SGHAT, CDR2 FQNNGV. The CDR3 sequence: CASSLSSGFSGNTIYF. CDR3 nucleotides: TGTGCCAGCAGCTTAAGTTCCGGGTTCTCTGGAAACACCATATATTTT.

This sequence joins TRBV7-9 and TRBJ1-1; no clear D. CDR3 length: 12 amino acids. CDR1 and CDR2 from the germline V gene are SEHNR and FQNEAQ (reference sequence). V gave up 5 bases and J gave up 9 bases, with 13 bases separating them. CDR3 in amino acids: CASSPTGSQAFF. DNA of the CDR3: TGTGCCAGCAGCCCGACGGGGAGTCAAGCTTTCTTT.

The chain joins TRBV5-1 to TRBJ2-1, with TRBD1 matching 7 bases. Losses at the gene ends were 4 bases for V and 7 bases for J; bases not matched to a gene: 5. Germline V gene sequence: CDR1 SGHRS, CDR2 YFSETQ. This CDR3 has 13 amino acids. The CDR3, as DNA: TGCGCCAGCAGCCTACAGGGGCGTAATGAGCAGTTCTTC. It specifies CASSLQGRNEQFF.

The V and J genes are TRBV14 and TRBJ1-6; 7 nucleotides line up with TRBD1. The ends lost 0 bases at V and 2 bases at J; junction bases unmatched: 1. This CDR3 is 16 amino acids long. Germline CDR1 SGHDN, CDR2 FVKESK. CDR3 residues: CASSQDRGTYNSPLHF. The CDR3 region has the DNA TGTGCCAGCAGCCAAGACAGGGGGACCTATAATTCACCCCTCCACTTT. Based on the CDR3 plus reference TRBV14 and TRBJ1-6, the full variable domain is EAGVTQFPSHSVIEKGQTVTLRCDPISGHDNLYWYRRVMGKEIKFLLHFVKESKQDESGMPNNRFLAERTGGTYSTLKVQPAELEDSGVYFCASSQDRGTYNSPLHFGNGTRLTVT.

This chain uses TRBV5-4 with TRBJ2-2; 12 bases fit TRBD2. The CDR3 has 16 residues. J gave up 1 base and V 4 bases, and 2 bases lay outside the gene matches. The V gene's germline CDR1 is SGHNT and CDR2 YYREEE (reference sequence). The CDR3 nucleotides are TGTGCCAGCAGCCAGGGACTAGCGGGGAACACCGGGGAGCTGTTTTTT. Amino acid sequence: CASSQGLAGNTGELFF.

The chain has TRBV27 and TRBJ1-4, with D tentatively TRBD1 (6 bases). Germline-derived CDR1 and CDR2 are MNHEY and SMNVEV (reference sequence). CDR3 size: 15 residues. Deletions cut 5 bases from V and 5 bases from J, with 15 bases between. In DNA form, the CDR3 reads TGTGCCAGCAGTCCACTGGGCAGGGGAAATGAAAAACTGTTTTTT. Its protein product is CASSPLGRGNEKLFF. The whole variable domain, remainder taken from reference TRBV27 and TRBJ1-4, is EAQVTQNPRYLITVTGKKLTVTCSQNMNHEYMSWYRQDPGLGLRQIYYSMNVEVTDKGDVPEGYKVSRKEKRNFPLILESPSPNQTSLYFCASSPLGRGNEKLFFGSGTQLSVL.

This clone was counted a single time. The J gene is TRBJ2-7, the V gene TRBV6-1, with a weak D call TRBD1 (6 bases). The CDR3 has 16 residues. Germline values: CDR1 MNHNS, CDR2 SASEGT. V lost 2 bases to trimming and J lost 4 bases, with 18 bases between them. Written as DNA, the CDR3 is TGTGCCAGCAGTGAACTGGGCAGGGGCGGATATTACGAGCAGTACTTC. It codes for CASSELGRGGYYEQYF.

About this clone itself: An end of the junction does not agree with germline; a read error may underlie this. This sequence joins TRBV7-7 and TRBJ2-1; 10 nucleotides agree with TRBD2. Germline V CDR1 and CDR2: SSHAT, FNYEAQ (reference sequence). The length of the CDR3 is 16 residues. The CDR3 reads CASSLGGLAVANEQFF. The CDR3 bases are TGTGCTAGCAGCTTAGGAGGACTAGCGGTAGCCAATGAGCAGTTCTTC.

For the CDR3, the DNA is TGTGCCAGCAGCCCCGGGTCAGAGAACACTGAAGCTTTCTTT. It encodes CASSPGSENTEAFF. The chain has TRBV7-6 and TRBJ1-1, with D unclear. The germline gives CDR1 SGHVS, CDR2 FNYEAQ. CDR3 length: 14 residues. Between the trimmed V and J ends, which lost 5 bases and 1 base, there was a span of 11 bases.

The CDR3 DNA follows: TGTGCCAGCAGCTTAGGTAGGGGAGGAACCGGGGAGCTGTTTTTT. It specifies CASSLGRGGTGELFF. V usage is TRBV5-4 and J usage is TRBJ2-2, with a possible D match to TRBD2 (6 bases). The CDR3 contains 15 residues. The V gene's germline CDR1 is SGHNT and CDR2 YYREEE (reference sequence). V was clipped by 2 bases and J by 5 bases, with 13 bases between them.

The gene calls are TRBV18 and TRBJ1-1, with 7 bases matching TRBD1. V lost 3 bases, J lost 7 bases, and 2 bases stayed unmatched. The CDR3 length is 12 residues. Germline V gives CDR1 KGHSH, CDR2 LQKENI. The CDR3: CASSPGQFEAFF. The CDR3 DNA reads TGTGCCAGCTCACCGGGACAGTTTGAAGCTTTCTTT.

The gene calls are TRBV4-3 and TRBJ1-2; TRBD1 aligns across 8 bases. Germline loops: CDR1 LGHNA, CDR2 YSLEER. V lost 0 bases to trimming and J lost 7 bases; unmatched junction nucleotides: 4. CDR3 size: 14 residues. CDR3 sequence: CASSQEETGVGYTF. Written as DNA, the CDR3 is TGCGCCAGCAGCCAAGAAGAGACAGGGGTTGGCTACACCTTC.

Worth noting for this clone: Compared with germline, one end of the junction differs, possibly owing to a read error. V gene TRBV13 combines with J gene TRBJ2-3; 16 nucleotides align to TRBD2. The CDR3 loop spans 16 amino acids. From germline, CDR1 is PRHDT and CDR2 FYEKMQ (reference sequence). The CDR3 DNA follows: TGTGCCAGCAGCCTAGGGACTAGCGGGGGGGCAGATACGCAGTATTTT. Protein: CASSLGTSGGADTQYF.

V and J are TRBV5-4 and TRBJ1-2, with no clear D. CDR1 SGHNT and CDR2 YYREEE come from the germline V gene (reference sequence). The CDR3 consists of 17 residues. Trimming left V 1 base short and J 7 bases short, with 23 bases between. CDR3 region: CASSLMGRSLDLGGYTF. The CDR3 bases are TGTGCCAGCAGCTTGATGGGGAGGTCGTTGGACTTGGGTGGCTACACCTTC.

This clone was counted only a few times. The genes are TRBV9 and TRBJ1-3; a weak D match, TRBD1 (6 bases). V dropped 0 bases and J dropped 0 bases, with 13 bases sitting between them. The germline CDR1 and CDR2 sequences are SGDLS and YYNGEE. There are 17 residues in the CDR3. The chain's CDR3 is CASSVGRGGPSGNTIYF. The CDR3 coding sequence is TGTGCCAGCAGCGTAGGGCGCGGGGGGCCCTCTGGAAACACCATATATTTT.

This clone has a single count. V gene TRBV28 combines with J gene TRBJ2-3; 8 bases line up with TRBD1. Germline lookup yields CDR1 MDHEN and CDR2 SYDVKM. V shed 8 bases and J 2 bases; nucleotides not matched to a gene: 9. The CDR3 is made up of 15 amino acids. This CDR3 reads CASLSQGADTDTQYF. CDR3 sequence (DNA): TGTGCCAGCTTATCTCAGGGGGCCGACACAGATACGCAGTATTTT.

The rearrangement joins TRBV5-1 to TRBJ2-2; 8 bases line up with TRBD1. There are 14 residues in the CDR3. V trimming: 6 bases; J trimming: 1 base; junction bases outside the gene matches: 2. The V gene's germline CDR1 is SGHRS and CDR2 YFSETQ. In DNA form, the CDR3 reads TGCGCCAGCAACAGGGGGTTGAACACCGGGGAGCTGTTTTTT. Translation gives CASNRGLNTGELFF.

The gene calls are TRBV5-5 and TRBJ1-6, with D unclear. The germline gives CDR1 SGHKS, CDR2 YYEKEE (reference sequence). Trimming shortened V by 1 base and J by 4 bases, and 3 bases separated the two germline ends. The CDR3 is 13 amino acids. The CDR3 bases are TGTGCCAGCAGCTTGAGTTATAATTCACCCCTCCACTTT. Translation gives CASSLSYNSPLHF. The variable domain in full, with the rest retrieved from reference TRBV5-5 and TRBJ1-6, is DAGVTQSPTHLIKTRGQQVTLRCSPISGHKSVSWYQQVLGQGPQFIFQYYEKEERGRGNFPDRFSARQFPNYSSELNVNALLLGDSALYLCASSLSYNSPLHFGNGTRLTVT.

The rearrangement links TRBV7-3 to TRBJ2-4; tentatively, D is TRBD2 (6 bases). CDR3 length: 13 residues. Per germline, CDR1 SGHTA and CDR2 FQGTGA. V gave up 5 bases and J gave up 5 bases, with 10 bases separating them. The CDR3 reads CASSRPGENIQYF. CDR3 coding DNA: TGTGCCAGCAGCCGTCCGGGGGAAAACATTCAGTACTTC.

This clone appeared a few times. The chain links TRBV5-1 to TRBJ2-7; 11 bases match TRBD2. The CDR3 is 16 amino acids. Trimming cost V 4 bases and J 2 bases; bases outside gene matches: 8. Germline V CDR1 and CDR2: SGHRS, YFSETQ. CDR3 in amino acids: CASSPRASGGPYEQYF. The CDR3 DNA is TGCGCCAGCAGCCCTAGGGCTAGCGGGGGGCCCTACGAGCAGTACTTC. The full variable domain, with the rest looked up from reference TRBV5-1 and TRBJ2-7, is KAGVTQTPRYLIKTRGQQVTLSCSPISGHRSVSWYQQTPGQGLQFLFEYFSETQRNKGNFPGRFSGRQFSNSRSEMNVSTLELGDSALYLCASSPRASGGPYEQYFGPGTRLTVT.

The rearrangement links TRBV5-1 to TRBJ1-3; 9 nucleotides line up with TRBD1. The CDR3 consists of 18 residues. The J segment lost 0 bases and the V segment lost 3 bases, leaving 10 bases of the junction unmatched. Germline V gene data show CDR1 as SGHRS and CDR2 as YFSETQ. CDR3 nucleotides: TGCGCCAGCAGCTCCACGCCGGGACAGGGCTCCTCTGGAAACACCATATATTTT. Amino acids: CASSSTPGQGSSGNTIYF.

As DNA, the CDR3 is TGTGCCAGCAGTCAGGACAGAAATGAAAAACTGTTTTTT. This sequence encodes CASSQDRNEKLFF. The V gene is TRBV28, the J gene TRBJ1-4; D perhaps matches TRBD1 (6 bases). Per germline, CDR1 MDHEN and CDR2 SYDVKM. The CDR3 is made up of 13 amino acids. V lost 5 bases to trimming and J lost 5 bases, with 9 bases between them.

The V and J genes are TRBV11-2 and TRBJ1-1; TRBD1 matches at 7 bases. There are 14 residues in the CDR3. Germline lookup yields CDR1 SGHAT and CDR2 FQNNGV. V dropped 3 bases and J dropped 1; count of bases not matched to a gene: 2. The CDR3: CASSFAGGNTEAFF. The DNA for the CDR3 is TGTGCCAGCAGCTTTGCAGGGGGGAACACTGAAGCTTTCTTT.

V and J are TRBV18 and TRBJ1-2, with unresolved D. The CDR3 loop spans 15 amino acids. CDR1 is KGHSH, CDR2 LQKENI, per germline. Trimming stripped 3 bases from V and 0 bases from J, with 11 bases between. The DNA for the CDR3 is TGTGCCAGCTCACCCACCGAGGAAGCTAACTATGGCTACACCTTC. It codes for CASSPTEEANYGYTF.

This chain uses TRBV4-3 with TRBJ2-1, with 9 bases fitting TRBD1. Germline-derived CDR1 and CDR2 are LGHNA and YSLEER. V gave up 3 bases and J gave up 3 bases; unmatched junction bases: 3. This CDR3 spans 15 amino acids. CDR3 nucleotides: TGCGCCAGCAGCCAGGGACAGGGTGGCTACAATGAGCAGTTCTTC. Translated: CASSQGQGGYNEQFF.

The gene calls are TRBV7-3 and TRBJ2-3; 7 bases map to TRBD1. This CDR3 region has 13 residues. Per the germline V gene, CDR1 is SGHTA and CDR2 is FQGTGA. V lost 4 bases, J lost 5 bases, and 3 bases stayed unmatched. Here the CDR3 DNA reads TGTGCCAGCAGCTATAACAGGGGAGATACGCAGTATTTT. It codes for CASSYNRGDTQYF. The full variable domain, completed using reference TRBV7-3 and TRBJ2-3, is GAGVSQTPSNKVTEKGKYVELRCDPISGHTALYWYRQSLGQGPEFLIYFQGTGAADDSGLPNDRFFAVRPEGSVSTLKIQRTERGDSAVYLCASSYNRGDTQYFGPGTRLTVL.

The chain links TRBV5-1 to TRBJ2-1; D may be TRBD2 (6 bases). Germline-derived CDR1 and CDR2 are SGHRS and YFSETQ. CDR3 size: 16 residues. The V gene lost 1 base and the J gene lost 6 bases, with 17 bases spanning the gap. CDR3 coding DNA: TGCGCCAGCAGCTTGTTGCCGGGGGAAGCTAGCAATGAGCAGTTCTTC. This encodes CASSLLPGEASNEQFF.

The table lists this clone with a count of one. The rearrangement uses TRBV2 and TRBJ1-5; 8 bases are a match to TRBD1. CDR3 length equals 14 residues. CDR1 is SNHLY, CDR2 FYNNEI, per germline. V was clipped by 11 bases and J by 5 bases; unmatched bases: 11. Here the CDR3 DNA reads TGTGCCTCACTTAGGGACAGGATTGATCAGCCCCAGCATTTT. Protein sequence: CASLRDRIDQPQHF. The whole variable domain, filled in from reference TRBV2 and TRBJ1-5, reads EPEVTQTPSHQVTQMGQEVILRCVPISNHLYFYWYRQILGQKVEFLVSFYNNEISEKSEIFDDQFSVERPDGSNFTLKIRSTKLEDSAMYFCASLRDRIDQPQHFGDGTRLSIL.

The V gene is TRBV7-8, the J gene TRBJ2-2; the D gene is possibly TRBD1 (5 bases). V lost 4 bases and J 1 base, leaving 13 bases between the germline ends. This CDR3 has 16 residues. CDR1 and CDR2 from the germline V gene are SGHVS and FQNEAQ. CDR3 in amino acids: CASSSSGQGNTGELFF. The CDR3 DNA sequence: TGTGCCAGCAGCTCGTCAGGGCAGGGGAACACCGGGGAGCTGTTTTTT.

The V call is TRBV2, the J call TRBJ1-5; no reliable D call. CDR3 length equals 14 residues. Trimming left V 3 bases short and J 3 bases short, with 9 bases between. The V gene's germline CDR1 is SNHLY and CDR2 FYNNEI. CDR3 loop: CASSDEQFNQPQHF. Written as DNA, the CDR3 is TGTGCCAGCAGTGACGAACAGTTCAATCAGCCCCAGCATTTT.

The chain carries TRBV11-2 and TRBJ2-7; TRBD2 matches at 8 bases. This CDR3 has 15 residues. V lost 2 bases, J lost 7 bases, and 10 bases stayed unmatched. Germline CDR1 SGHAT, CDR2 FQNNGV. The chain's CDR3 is CASSLSLGIAGEQYF. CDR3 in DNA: TGTGCCAGCAGCTTATCCCTGGGGATAGCGGGAGAGCAGTACTTC.